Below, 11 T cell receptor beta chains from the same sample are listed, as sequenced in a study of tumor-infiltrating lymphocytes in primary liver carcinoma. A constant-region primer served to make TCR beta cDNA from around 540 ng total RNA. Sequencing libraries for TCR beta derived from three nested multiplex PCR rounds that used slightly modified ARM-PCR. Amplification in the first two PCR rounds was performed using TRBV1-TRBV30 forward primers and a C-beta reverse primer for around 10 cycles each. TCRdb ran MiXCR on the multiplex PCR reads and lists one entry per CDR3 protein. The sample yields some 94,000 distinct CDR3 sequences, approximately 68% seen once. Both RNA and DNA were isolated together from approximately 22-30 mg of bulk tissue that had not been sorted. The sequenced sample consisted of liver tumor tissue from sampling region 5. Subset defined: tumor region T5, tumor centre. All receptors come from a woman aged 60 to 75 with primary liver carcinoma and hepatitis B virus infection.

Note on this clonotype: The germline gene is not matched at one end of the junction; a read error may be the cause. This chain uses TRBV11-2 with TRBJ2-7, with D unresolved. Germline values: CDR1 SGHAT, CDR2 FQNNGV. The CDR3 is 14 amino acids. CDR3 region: CASNLTRRAYEQYF. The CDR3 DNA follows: TGTGCCAGCAACTTAACACGGAGAGCTTACGAGCAGTACTTC. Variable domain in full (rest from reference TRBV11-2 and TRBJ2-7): EAGVAQSPRYKIIEKRQSVAFWCNPISGHATLYWYQQILGQGPKLLIQFQNNGVVDDSQLPKDRFSAERLKGVDSTLKIQPAKLEDSAVYLCASNLTRRAYEQYFGPGTRLTVT.

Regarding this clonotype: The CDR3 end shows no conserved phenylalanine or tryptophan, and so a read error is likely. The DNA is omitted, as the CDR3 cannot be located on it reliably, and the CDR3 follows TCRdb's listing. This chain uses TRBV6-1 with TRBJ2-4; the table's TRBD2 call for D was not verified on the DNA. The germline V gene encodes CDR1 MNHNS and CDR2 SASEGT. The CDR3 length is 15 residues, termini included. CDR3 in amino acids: CASSEVGGSLNIQCL.

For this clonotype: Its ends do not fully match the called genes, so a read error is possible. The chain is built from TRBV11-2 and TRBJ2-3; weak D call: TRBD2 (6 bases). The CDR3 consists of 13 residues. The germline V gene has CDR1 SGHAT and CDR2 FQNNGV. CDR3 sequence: CASSLQRGNTQYF. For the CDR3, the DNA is TGTGCCAGCAGCTTGCAACGGGGGAATACGCAGTACTTT.

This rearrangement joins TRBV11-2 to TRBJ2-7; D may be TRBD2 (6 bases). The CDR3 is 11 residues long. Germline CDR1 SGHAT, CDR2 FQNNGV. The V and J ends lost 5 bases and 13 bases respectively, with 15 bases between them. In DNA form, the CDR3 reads TGTGCCAGCAGCCAAGGGAGGTGGCAATACTTC. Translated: CASSQGRWQYF. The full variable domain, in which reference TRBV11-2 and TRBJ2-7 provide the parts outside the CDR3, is EAGVAQSPRYKIIEKRQSVAFWCNPISGHATLYWYQQILGQGPKLLIQFQNNGVVDDSQLPKDRFSAERLKGVDSTLKIQPAKLEDSAVYLCASSQGRWQYFGPGTRLTVT.

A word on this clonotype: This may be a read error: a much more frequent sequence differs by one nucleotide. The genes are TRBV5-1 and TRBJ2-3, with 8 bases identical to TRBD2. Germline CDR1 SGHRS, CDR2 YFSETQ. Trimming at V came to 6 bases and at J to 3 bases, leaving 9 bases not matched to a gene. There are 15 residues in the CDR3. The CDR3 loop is CASILLAERTDTQYF. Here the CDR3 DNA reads TGCGCCAGCATCCTACTAGCGGAGCGTACAGATACGCAGTATTTT.

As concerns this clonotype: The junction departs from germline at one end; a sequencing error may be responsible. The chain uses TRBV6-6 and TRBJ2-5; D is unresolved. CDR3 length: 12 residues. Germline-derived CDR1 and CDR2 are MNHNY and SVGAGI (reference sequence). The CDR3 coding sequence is TGTGTCACCAGTTACTCCAGAGAGACCCGGTACTTC. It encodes CVTSYSRETRYF.

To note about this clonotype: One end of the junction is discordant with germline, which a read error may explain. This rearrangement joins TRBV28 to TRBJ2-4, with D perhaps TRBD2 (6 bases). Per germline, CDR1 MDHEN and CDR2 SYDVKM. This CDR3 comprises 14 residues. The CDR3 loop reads CASGLGGAKNIQYF. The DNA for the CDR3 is TGTGCCAGCGGTTTGGGGGGAGCCAAAAACATTCAGTACTTC.

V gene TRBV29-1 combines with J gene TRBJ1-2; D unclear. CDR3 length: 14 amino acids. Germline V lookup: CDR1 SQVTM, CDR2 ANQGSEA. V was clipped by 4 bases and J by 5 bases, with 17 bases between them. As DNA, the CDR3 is TGCAGCGTTGGAGCCTATGACGGTTCATATGGCTACACCTTC. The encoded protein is CSVGAYDGSYGYTF.

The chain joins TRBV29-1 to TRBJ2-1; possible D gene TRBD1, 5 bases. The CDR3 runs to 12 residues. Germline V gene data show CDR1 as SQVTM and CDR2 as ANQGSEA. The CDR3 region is CRDRIDYNEQFF. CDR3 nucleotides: TGCAGAGACAGAATTGATTACAATGAGCAGTTCTTC.

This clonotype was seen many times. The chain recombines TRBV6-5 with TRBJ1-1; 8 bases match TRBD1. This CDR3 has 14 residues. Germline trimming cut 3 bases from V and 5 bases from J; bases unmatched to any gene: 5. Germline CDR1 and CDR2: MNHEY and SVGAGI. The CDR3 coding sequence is TGTGCCAGCAGTTATGGACAGGGAGGAACTGAAGCTTTCTTT. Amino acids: CASSYGQGGTEAFF.

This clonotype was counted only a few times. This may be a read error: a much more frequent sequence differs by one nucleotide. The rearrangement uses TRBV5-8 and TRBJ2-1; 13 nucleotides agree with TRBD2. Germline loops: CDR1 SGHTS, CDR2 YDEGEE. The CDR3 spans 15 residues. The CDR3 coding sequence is TGTGCCGGCAGCACCGGGACTAGCGGGAACAATGAGCAGTTCTTC. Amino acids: CAGSTGTSGNNEQFF.